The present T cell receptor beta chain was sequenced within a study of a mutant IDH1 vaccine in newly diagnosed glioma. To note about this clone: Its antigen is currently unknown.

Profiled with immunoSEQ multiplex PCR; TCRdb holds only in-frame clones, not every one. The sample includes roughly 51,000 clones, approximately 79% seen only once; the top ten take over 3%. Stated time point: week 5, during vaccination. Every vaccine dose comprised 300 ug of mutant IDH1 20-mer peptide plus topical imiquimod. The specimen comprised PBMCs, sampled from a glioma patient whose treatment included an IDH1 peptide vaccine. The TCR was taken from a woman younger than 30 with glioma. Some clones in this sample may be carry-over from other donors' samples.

The CDR3, as DNA: TGTGCCAGCAGTCTCGGGGGGAACGGCAATCAGCCCCAGCATTTT. Amino acid sequence: CASSLGGNGNQPQHF. The rearrangement links TRBV7-2 to TRBJ1-5; a weak D match, TRBD1 (5 bases). Looked up from germline, CDR1 is SGHTA and CDR2 is FQGNSA. Trimming took 6 bases from V and 2 from J, leaving 14 bases between them. The CDR3 is made up of 15 amino acids. Filled out from reference TRBV7-2 and TRBJ1-5, the complete variable domain reads GAGVSQSPSNKVTEKGKDVELRCDPISGHTALYWYRQSLGQGLEFLIYFQGNSAPDKSGLPSDRFSAERTGGSVSTLTIQRTQQEDSAVYLCASSLGGNGNQPQHFGDGTRLSIL.